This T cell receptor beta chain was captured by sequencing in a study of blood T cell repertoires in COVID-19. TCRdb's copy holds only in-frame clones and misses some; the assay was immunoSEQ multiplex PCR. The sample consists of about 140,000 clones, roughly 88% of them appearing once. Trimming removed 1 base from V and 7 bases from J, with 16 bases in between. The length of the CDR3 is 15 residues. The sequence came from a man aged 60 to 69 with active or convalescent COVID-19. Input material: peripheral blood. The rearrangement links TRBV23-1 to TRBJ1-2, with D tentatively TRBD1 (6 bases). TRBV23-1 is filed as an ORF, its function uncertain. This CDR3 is CASSQWGRGVSGYTF. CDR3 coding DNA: TGCGCCAGCAGTCAATGGGGGAGGGGGGTAAGTGGCTACACCTTC.